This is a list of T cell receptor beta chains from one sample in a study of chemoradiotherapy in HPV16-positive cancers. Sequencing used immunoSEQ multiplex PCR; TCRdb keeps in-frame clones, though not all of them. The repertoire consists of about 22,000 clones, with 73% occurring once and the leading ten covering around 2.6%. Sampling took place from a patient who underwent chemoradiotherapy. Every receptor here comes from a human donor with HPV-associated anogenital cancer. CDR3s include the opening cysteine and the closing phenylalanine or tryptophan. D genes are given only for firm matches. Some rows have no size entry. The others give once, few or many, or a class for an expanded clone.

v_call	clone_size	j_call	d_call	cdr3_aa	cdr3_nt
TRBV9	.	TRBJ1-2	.	CASSGLGQEYGYTF	TGTGCCAGCAGCGGATTGGGGCAGGAATATGGCTACACCTTC
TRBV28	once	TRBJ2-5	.	CASSRRVTVGETQYF	TGTGCCAGCAGTAGAAGGGTTACTGTGGGGGAGACCCAGTACTTC
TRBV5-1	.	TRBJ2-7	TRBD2	CASSLALSTSGINEQYF	TGCGCCAGCAGCTTGGCCCTGAGTACTAGCGGGATCAACGAGCAGTACTTC
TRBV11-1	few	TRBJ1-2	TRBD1	CASSRPGQGRGNGYTF	TGTGCCAGCAGCCGTCCTGGACAGGGGCGAGGTAATGGCTACACCTTC
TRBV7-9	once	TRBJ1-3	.	CASSLAGGSGNTIYF	TGTGCCAGCAGCTTAGCCGGGGGCTCTGGAAACACCATATATTTT
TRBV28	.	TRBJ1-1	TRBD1	CASRAGGGAFF	TGTGCCAGCAGAGCAGGGGGGGGAGCTTTCTTT
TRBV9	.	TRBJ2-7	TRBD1	CASSETTGQGRHEQYF	TGTGCCAGCAGCGAGACTACGGGACAGGGGCGCCACGAGCAGTACTTC
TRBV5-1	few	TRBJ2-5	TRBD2	CASNPAGMLQETQYF	TGCGCCAGCAATCCAGCGGGGATGCTCCAAGAGACCCAGTACTTC
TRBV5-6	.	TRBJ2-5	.	CASSLRVGETQYF	TGTGCCAGCAGCCTCAGGGTGGGAGAGACCCAGTACTTC
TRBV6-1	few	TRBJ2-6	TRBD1	CASRETGAGANVLTF	TGTGCCAGCAGGGAGACAGGGGCTGGGGCCAACGTCCTGACTTTC
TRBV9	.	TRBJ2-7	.	CASSVEDPYEQYF	TGTGCCAGCAGCGTCGAAGATCCCTACGAGCAGTACTTC
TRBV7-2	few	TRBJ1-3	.	CASSLGGGPNF	TGTGCCAGCAGCTTAGGGGGAGGCCCCAATTTT
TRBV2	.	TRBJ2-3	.	CASQTRGTDTQYF	TGTGCCAGCCAAACGCGGGGAACAGATACGCAGTATTTT
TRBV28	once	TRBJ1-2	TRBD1	CASTEAGTGGPYGYTF	TGTGCCAGCACCGAAGCCGGGACAGGGGGTCCCTATGGCTACACCTTC
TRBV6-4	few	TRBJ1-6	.	CASSYQGPPDSPLHF	TGTGCCAGCAGTTATCAGGGACCCCCAGATTCACCCCTCCACTTT
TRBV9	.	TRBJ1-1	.	CASSLRPWGTEAFF	TGTGCCAGCAGCTTACGGCCGTGGGGGACTGAAGCTTTCTTT
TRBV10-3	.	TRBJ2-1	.	CAIRNDPEEQFF	TGTGCCATCAGAAACGACCCCGAGGAGCAGTTCTTC
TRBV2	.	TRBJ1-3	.	CASSPRPTASGNTIYF	TGTGCCAGCAGTCCCAGGCCTACAGCCTCTGGAAACACCATATATTTT
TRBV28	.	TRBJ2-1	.	CASSSVGLLGIF	TGTGCCAGCAGTTCCGTAGGGCTCCTGGGAATCTTC
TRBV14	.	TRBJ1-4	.	CASSQVPGVNEKLFF	TGTGCCAGCAGCCAAGTTCCAGGGGTTAATGAAAAACTGTTTTTT
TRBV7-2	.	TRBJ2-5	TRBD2	CASSPVFRRTSGTQETQYF	TGTGCCAGCAGCCCAGTGTTCCGTCGGACTAGCGGGACCCAAGAGACCCAGTACTTC
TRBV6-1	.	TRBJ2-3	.	CASSEQNTDTQYF	TGTGCCAGCAGTGAACAGAACACAGATACGCAGTATTTT
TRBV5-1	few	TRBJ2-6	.	CASSWASSGANVLTF	TGCGCCAGCAGCTGGGCTAGCTCTGGGGCCAACGTCCTGACTTTC
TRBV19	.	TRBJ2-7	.	CASSPRVSSGEQYF	TGTGCCAGTAGCCCCAGGGTAAGCTCGGGCGAGCAGTACTTC
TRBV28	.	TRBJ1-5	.	CASSSDRHSNQPQHF	TGTGCCAGCAGTTCTGACCGCCATAGCAATCAGCCCCAGCATTTT
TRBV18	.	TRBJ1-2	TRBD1	CASSPTDRGEADYGYTF	TGTGCCAGCTCACCGACGGACAGGGGTGAAGCAGACTATGGCTACACCTTC
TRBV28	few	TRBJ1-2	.	CASTIPPGELYGYTF	TGTGCCAGCACCATACCCCCAGGGGAACTCTATGGCTACACCTTC
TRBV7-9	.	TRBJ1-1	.	CASSPQRTEAFF	TGTGCCAGCAGCCCACAGAGGACTGAAGCTTTCTTT
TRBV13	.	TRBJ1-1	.	CASSAVGGLNTEAFF	TGTGCCAGCAGCGCGGTCGGGGGTTTGAACACTGAAGCTTTCTTT
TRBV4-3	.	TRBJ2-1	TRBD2	CASSQDLPSGTYNEQFF	TGCGCCAGCAGCCAAGATCTTCCTAGCGGGACCTACAATGAGCAGTTCTTC
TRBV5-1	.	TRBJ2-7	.	CASSLGDGGSSYEQYF	TGCGCCAGCAGCTTGGGGGACGGAGGGAGCTCCTACGAGCAGTACTTC
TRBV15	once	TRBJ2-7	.	CATSRDMRYEQYF	TGTGCCACCAGCAGAGATATGCGTTACGAGCAGTACTTC
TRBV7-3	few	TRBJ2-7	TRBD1	CASSEMTGSEQYF	TGTGCCAGCAGCGAGATGACAGGGTCCGAGCAGTACTTC
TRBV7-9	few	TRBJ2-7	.	CASSPTVPRDGDTYEQYF	TGTGCCAGCAGCCCCACGGTCCCCCGGGACGGAGACACCTACGAGCAGTACTTC
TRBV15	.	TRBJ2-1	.	CATSSGTAPYNEQFF	TGTGCCACCAGCAGCGGGACTGCCCCCTACAATGAGCAGTTCTTC
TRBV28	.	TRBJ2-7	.	CASSSTIPPYEQYF	TGTGCCAGCAGTTCTACGATACCGCCCTACGAGCAGTACTTC
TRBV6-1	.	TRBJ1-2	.	CASSESFTYNYGYTF	TGTGCCAGCAGTGAATCATTTACTTATAACTATGGCTACACCTTC
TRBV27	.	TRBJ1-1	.	CASSLFGETPTEAFF	TGTGCCAGCAGTTTATTCGGGGAGACGCCCACTGAAGCTTTCTTT
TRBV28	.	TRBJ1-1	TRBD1	CASSPSLGTDNTEAFF	TGTGCCAGCAGTCCTTCTCTCGGGACAGACAACACTGAAGCTTTCTTT
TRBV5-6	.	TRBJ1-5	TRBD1	CASSTTGVNQPQHF	TGTGCCAGCAGCACGACAGGGGTAAATCAGCCCCAGCATTTT
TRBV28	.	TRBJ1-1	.	CASSLRAEAFF	TGTGCCAGCAGTTTAAGGGCTGAAGCTTTCTTT
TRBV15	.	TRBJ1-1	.	CATGNRANTEAFF	TGTGCCACCGGAAACAGGGCTAACACTGAAGCTTTCTTT
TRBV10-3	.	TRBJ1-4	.	CATTTTNRNNEKLFF	TGTGCCACCACAACGACAAACAGGAATAATGAAAAACTGTTTTTT
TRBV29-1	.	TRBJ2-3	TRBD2	CSVEGLAGALTDTQYF	TGCAGCGTTGAAGGGCTAGCGGGAGCCCTCACAGATACGCAGTATTTT
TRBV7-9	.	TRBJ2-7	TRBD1	CASSRLKGQFDHEQYF	TGTGCCAGCAGTAGACTTAAGGGACAGTTCGATCACGAGCAGTACTTC
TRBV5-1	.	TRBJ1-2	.	CASSLDSPRGYGYTF	TGCGCCAGCAGCCTCGACAGCCCCCGGGGCTATGGCTACACCTTC
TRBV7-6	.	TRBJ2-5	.	CASSLGMGVGTAETQYF	TGTGCCAGCAGCTTAGGGATGGGCGTGGGGACGGCGGAGACCCAGTACTTC
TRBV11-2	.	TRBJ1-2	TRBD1	CASSFRTGIGGYTF	TGTGCCAGCAGCTTCCGGACAGGGATCGGTGGCTACACCTTC